Presented here are 30 T cell receptor beta chains from one specimen sequenced in a study of CD4 T cells in relation to SARS-CoV-2 and coronaviruses (dated by TCRdb to the early 2020s). Receptor amplification or capture employed the immunoSEQ multiplex PCR assay. Sourced from immuneACCESS, this table was stored by TCRdb with only in-frame sequences that have V and J called. A share of the clones is absent; for the studies checked, an unresolved V gene accounts for under half, and the remainder has no known explanation. The sample has approximately 37,000 clones on record, approximately 83% of them singletons. The ten largest clones capture over 3% of the sample. Sequenced material: memory CD4+ T cells from PBMCs. The cell subset or site label for this specimen denotes: memory (non-naive) CD4+ T cells. These receptor sequences come from an adult with COVID-19.

The chain has TRBV19 and TRBJ2-1; 7 bases are shared with TRBD2. Germline CDR1 reads LNHDA; CDR2 reads SQIVND (reference sequence). The junction had 10 bases not matched to a gene; V was cut back by 8 bases and J by 6 bases. The CDR3 loop spans 14 amino acids. The CDR3 DNA is TGTGCCAGTGCCACGAAGCGGGGCTTCAATGAGCAGTTCTTC. Translated: CASATKRGFNEQFF.

This chain links TRBV29-1 with TRBJ2-1, with TRBD2 matching 7 bases. Germline CDR1 and CDR2: SQVTM and ANQGSEA. Germline trimming cut 7 bases from V and 4 bases from J; bases unmatched to any gene: 4. The CDR3 spans 12 residues. In nucleotides, the CDR3 is TGCAGCGCGGGAGCGGGGTACAATGAGCAGTTCTTC. Translation gives CSAGAGYNEQFF.

V usage is TRBV5-4 and J usage is TRBJ2-5; 9 bases fit TRBD2. The CDR3 length is 15 residues. J lost 5 bases, V lost 1 base, and 6 bases had no gene match. Germline V gives CDR1 SGHNT, CDR2 YYREEE (reference sequence). CDR3 in DNA: TGTGCCAGCAGCTTGAGATTAGCGGGAGTGGAGACCCAGTACTTC. Translation gives CASSLRLAGVETQYF.

This rearrangement joins TRBV4-1 to TRBJ2-7; D not certain. Per germline, CDR1 MGHRA and CDR2 YSYEKL. CDR3 length equals 16 residues. V lost 2 bases, J lost 3 bases, and 17 bases lay in between. For the CDR3, the DNA is TGCGCCAGCAGCCAAACTTTCAACGACAAACACTACGAGCAGTACTTC. It specifies CASSQTFNDKHYEQYF.

V and J are TRBV7-3 and TRBJ2-5, with 11 nucleotides matching TRBD2. V lost 5 bases, J lost 4 bases, and 0 bases stayed unmatched. CDR3 size: 13 residues. Germline V gene sequence: CDR1 SGHTA, CDR2 FQGTGA. Here the CDR3 reads CASSLAGGETQYF. Written as DNA, the CDR3 is TGTGCCAGCAGCCTAGCGGGGGGAGAGACCCAGTACTTC. Variable domain in full (rest from reference TRBV7-3 and TRBJ2-5): GAGVSQTPSNKVTEKGKYVELRCDPISGHTALYWYRQSLGQGPEFLIYFQGTGAADDSGLPNDRFFAVRPEGSVSTLKIQRTERGDSAVYLCASSLAGGETQYFGPGTRLLVL.

CDR3 in amino acids: CASRKHILIGVGAEQYF. CDR3 bases: TGCGCCAGCAGAAAACATATTTTGATTGGGGTAGGGGCCGAGCAGTACTTC. The chain carries TRBV10-1 and TRBJ2-7, with D possibly TRBD1 on 5 matching bases. Trimming shortened V by 6 bases and J by 6 bases, and 27 bases separated the two germline ends. CDR1 is WNHNN, CDR2 SYGVQD, per germline (reference sequence). The CDR3 loop spans 17 amino acids.

The CDR3 spells CASSSQGGHTEAFF. The CDR3 nucleotides are TGCGCCAGCAGCTCCCAGGGTGGGCACACTGAAGCTTTCTTT. This rearrangement joins TRBV5-1 to TRBJ1-1; tentative D call: TRBD1 (5 bases). CDR3 length equals 14 residues. V lost 3 bases and J lost 3, with 12 bases in between. Germline CDR1 and CDR2: SGHRS and YFSETQ. The entire variable domain, with the rest obtained from reference TRBV5-1 and TRBJ1-1, is as follows: KAGVTQTPRYLIKTRGQQVTLSCSPISGHRSVSWYQQTPGQGLQFLFEYFSETQRNKGNFPGRFSGRQFSNSRSEMNVSTLELGDSALYLCASSSQGGHTEAFFGQGTRLTVV.

The gene calls are TRBV2 and TRBJ1-5; D call uncertain. Germline CDR1 is SNHLY and CDR2 is FYNNEI. CDR3 length equals 14 residues. V was trimmed by 2 bases and J by 6 bases, leaving 11 bases between them. CDR3 residues: CASSELQAAQPQHF. The DNA of the CDR3 is TGTGCCAGCAGTGAACTTCAGGCGGCTCAGCCCCAGCATTTT.

Only one count was recorded for this clone. The rearrangement joins TRBV7-2 to TRBJ2-1, with 11 bases that match TRBD2. V was clipped by 5 bases and J by 1 base; unmatched bases: 1. The germline CDR1 and CDR2 sequences are SGHTA and FQGNSA. The CDR3 is 15 amino acids. CDR3 bases: TGTGCCAGCAGCCCTAGCGGGAGGTCCTACAATGAGCAGTTCTTC. It is translated as CASSPSGRSYNEQFF.

This clone showed up just a few times. This rearrangement joins TRBV19 to TRBJ2-1, with TRBD2 matching 7 bases. The CDR3 extends over 15 amino acids. Germline CDR1 is LNHDA and CDR2 is SQIVND (reference sequence). V trimming: 2 bases; J trimming: 3 bases; junction bases outside the gene matches: 4. The CDR3 DNA follows: TGTGCCAGTAGTATAAACGGGAGGCACTACAATGAGCAGTTCTTC. Its protein is CASSINGRHYNEQFF.

CDR3 coding DNA: TGCGCCAGCAGTGAGTCAGGAGCGGGAGGGTTGGAGACCCAGTACTTC. This codes for CASSESGAGGLETQYF. The chain is built from TRBV10-1 and TRBJ2-5, with TRBD2 identical over 10 bases. V lost 0 bases to trimming and J lost 5 bases; unmatched junction nucleotides: 6. Germline assignment: CDR1 WNHNN and CDR2 SYGVQD (reference sequence). This CDR3 is 16 amino acids long.

The chain uses TRBV11-2 and TRBJ1-5, with D tentatively TRBD1 (6 bases). Germline CDR1 is SGHAT and CDR2 is FQNNGV. The CDR3 has 14 residues. Deletions cut 5 bases from V and 6 bases from J, with 14 bases between. The CDR3 DNA sequence: TGTGCCAGCAGCCTAGCGGGGGGCGGTCAGCCCCAGCATTTT. Its protein product is CASSLAGGGQPQHF.

The chain joins TRBV7-8 to TRBJ2-7, with a possible D match to TRBD2 (6 bases). Germline V CDR1 and CDR2: SGHVS, FQNEAQ. The CDR3 sequence is 16 residues long. Trimming stripped 1 base from V and 6 bases from J, with 19 bases between. The DNA of the CDR3 is TGTGCCAGCAGCTTAGGGTTTATCGGGGGATTCTCCGAGCAGTACTTC. Translation gives CASSLGFIGGFSEQYF.

The gene calls are TRBV23-1 and TRBJ2-1; 15 positions match TRBD2. TRBV23-1 falls under the ORF class, with uncertain function. V trimming: 1 base; J trimming: 2 bases; junction bases outside the gene matches: 6. The CDR3 sequence is 19 residues long. In DNA, the CDR3 is TGCGCCAGCAGTCAATTAAGGACTAGCGGGAGGGAACCCTACAATGAGCAGTTCTTC. Encoded protein: CASSQLRTSGREPYNEQFF.

This clone came up a few times. This rearrangement joins TRBV5-4 to TRBJ1-1; 7 bases align to TRBD1. The CDR3 totals 14 residues. After removal of 3 bases from V and 1 base from J, the junction contained 3 bases not matched to a gene. Germline CDR1 SGHNT, CDR2 YYREEE (reference sequence). The CDR3 DNA is TGTGCCAGCAGCTGGGACAGATCGAACACTGAAGCTTTCTTT. Translating gives CASSWDRSNTEAFF.

The V and J genes are TRBV5-5 and TRBJ2-7; D perhaps matches TRBD1 (6 bases). CDR1 and CDR2 from the germline V gene are SGHKS and YYEKEE (reference sequence). V lost 5 bases to trimming and J lost 2 bases, with 11 bases between them. This CDR3 comprises 13 residues. CDR3 in amino acids: CASRTDSPYEQYF. For the CDR3, the DNA is TGTGCCAGCAGAACGGACAGCCCCTACGAGCAGTACTTC.

This CDR3 reads CASSSPNGRRVTDTQYF. The CDR3 DNA is TGTGCCAGCAGCTCGCCCAATGGCAGGAGGGTCACAGATACGCAGTATTTT. The rearrangement links TRBV7-2 to TRBJ2-3; D perhaps matches TRBD2 (6 bases). The germline gives CDR1 SGHTA, CDR2 FQGNSA. Trimming pared 4 bases from V and 2 bases from J, leaving 19 bases between. The CDR3 has 17 amino acids.

This chain links TRBV19 with TRBJ1-4; no clear D. V dropped 8 bases and J dropped 6 bases, with 16 bases sitting between them. The CDR3 covers 14 residues. Germline V gene lookup returns CDR1 LNHDA and CDR2 SQIVND (reference sequence). This CDR3 reads CASCSEATDEKLFF. DNA for the CDR3: TGTGCCAGTTGTTCCGAAGCAACGGATGAAAAACTGTTTTTT. Variable domain in full (rest from reference TRBV19 and TRBJ1-4): DGGITQSPKYLFRKEGQNVTLSCEQNLNHDAMYWYRQDPGQGLRLIYYSQIVNDFQKGDIAEGYSVSREKKESFPLTVTSAQKNPTAFYLCASCSEATDEKLFFGSGTQLSVL.

The rearrangement links TRBV11-3 to TRBJ2-1; 14 bases map to TRBD2. From germline, CDR1 is SGHNT and CDR2 YENEEA. The V and J ends lost 3 bases and 8 bases, in that order; junction bases with no gene match: 3. The CDR3 has 15 residues. The CDR3 nucleotides read TGTGCCAGCAGCTTCGGGACTAGCGGGAGCGATGAGCAGTTCTTC. The encoded protein is CASSFGTSGSDEQFF.

CDR3 in DNA: TGTGCCAGCTCACCCGACAGGCTATCGGGTCAGCCCCAGCATTTT. Translated: CASSPDRLSGQPQHF. V usage is TRBV18 and J usage is TRBJ1-5, with D perhaps matching TRBD1 (6 bases). This CDR3 region has 15 residues. The V end was cut by 3 bases, the J end by 6 bases, with 15 bases between. Looked up from germline, CDR1 is KGHSH and CDR2 is LQKENI.

The chain joins TRBV18 to TRBJ2-5; D unclear. Germline V CDR1 and CDR2: KGHSH, LQKENI. V was trimmed by 2 bases and J by 5 bases, leaving 12 bases between them. This CDR3 is 14 amino acids long. CDR3 DNA: TGTGCCAGCTCACCAGGGGTTCTGCAGGAGACCCAGTACTTC. This codes for CASSPGVLQETQYF.

This chain connects TRBV28 to TRBJ2-7; 8 bases align to TRBD2. Germline CDR1 is MDHEN and CDR2 is SYDVKM. The V segment lost 6 bases and the J segment 7 bases; nucleotides outside the gene matches: 11. The CDR3 extends over 14 amino acids. This CDR3 is CASRKSGRGGEQYF. The CDR3 DNA is TGTGCCAGCAGAAAAAGCGGGAGAGGGGGGGAGCAGTACTTC.

V and J are TRBV30 and TRBJ2-5, with TRBD2 as a possible D gene (6 bases). This CDR3 is built from 13 residues. Trimming shortened V by 4 bases and J by 4 bases, and 13 bases separated the two germline ends. Per the germline V gene, CDR1 is GTSNPN and CDR2 is SVGIG (reference sequence). This CDR3 is CAWTLRRGETQYF. Here the CDR3 DNA reads TGTGCCTGGACCTTGAGGAGGGGAGAGACCCAGTACTTC.

The chain recombines TRBV4-2 with TRBJ2-6; no definite D call. The length of the CDR3 is 18 residues. The germline V gene has CDR1 LGHNA and CDR2 YNFKEQ. Trimming removed 0 bases from V and 0 bases from J, with 12 bases in between. The CDR3 loop reads CASSQDAETYSGANVLTF. CDR3 nucleotide sequence: TGTGCCAGCAGCCAAGACGCAGAAACTTACTCTGGGGCCAACGTCCTGACTTTC.

The chain uses TRBV3-1 (or the pseudogene TRBV3-2) and TRBJ2-7; possible D gene TRBD2, 6 bases. CDR3 length: 15 residues. Germline lookup yields CDR1 LGHDT and CDR2 YNNKEL (reference sequence). Trimming stripped 8 bases from V and 3 bases from J, with 20 bases between. CDR3 DNA sequence: TGTGCCAGCCGGCCCATCGGGGGTTCCCACTACGAGCAGTACTTC. Translated, it gives CASRPIGGSHYEQYF.

The chain joins TRBV7-9 to TRBJ2-1; perhaps TRBD1 as D (7 bases). V lost 8 bases and J lost 15, with 20 bases in between. Germline V gives CDR1 SEHNR, CDR2 FQNEAQ (reference sequence). The CDR3 is 12 amino acids. CDR3 DNA sequence: TGTGCCAGCGGAGGGGGCGGGCGGACCCCGTTCTTC. It specifies CASGGGGRTPFF. Full variable domain (rest looked up from reference TRBV7-9 and TRBJ2-1): DTGVSQNPRHKITKRGQNVTFRCDPISEHNRLYWYRQTLGQGPEFLTYFQNEAQLEKSRLLSDRFSAERPKGSFSTLEIQRTEQGDSAMYLCASGGGGRTPFFGPGTRLTVL.

This chain connects TRBV9 to TRBJ2-2; D uncertain. The CDR3 runs 15 residues. Germline loops: CDR1 SGDLS, CDR2 YYNGEE. V lost 0 bases and J 3 bases, leaving 9 bases between the germline ends. CDR3 region: CASSVALGYTGELFF. The CDR3 DNA follows: TGTGCCAGCAGCGTAGCGTTGGGGTACACCGGGGAGCTGTTTTTT.

The rearrangement uses TRBV20-1 and TRBJ2-7; 11 bases line up with TRBD2. Germline trimming cut 3 bases from V and 2 bases from J; bases unmatched to any gene: 6. Germline CDR1 reads DFQATT; CDR2 reads SNEGSKA (reference sequence). This CDR3 region has 15 residues. In DNA form, the CDR3 reads TGCAGTGCTAGTGGGGATAGCGGGAGGGCCTACGAGCAGTACTTC. This gives the protein CSASGDSGRAYEQYF.

The chain employs TRBV5-1 and TRBJ1-5, with 7 bases that match TRBD1. The junction had 2 bases not matched to a gene; V was cut back by 0 bases and J by 2 bases. CDR1 SGHRS and CDR2 YFSETQ come from the germline V gene. The CDR3 covers 15 residues. The CDR3 is CASSLEGGGNQPQHF. The CDR3 nucleotides are TGCGCCAGCAGCTTGGAAGGGGGCGGCAATCAGCCCCAGCATTTT. Complete variable domain (other parts from reference TRBV5-1 and TRBJ1-5): KAGVTQTPRYLIKTRGQQVTLSCSPISGHRSVSWYQQTPGQGLQFLFEYFSETQRNKGNFPGRFSGRQFSNSRSEMNVSTLELGDSALYLCASSLEGGGNQPQHFGDGTRLSIL.

The chain recombines TRBV6-5 with TRBJ2-7, with D possibly being TRBD2 (6 bases). CDR3 length: 14 residues. Trimming removed 5 bases from V and 1 base from J, with 12 bases in between. Germline CDR1 MNHEY, CDR2 SVGAGI. CDR3 sequence reads: CASSTAGSSYEQYF. The CDR3 bases are TGTGCCAGCAGTACAGCCGGGAGTTCCTACGAGCAGTACTTC.